The T cell receptor beta chain described here comes from a study of blood T cells in healthy people across ages. Whole-study results and caveats: Significant beta diversity loss was already apparent by age approximately 38, declining roughly linearly. Long-lived donors had more naive CD4+ cells and higher diversity than aged donors.

On this clonotype: What it binds is unknown. Germline is not matched at one junction end, which may reflect a read error.

With a J-beta primer mix and a sample-barcoded 5' primer, a second PCR ran 7 to 11 cycles. TCRdb itself ran the 5' RACE reads through MiXCR, one entry per CDR3 protein. The sample consists of 700,000 to 850,000 distinct CDR3 sequences, roughly 50% of them appearing once. Germline V gives CDR1 SQVTM, CDR2 ANQGSEA. This CDR3 is built from 13 residues. Sequencing used blood. The clonotype comes from an elderly man in good health. The chain recombines TRBV29-1 with TRBJ1-2; unclear D gene. The CDR3 here is CSVARTGDYGHTF. The CDR3, as DNA: TGCAGCGTTGCCAGGACGGGAGACTATGGCCACACCTTC.